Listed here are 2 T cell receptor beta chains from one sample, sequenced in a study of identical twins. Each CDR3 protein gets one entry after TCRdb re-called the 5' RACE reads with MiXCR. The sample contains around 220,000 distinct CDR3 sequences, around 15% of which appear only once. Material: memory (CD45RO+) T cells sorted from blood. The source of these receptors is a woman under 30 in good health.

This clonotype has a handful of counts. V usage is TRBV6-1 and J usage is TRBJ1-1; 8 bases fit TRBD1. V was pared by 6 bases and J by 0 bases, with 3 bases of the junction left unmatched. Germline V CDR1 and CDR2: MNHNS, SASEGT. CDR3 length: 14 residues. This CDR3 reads CASRRTGLNTEAFF. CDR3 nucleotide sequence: TGTGCCAGCAGACGGACAGGGTTGAACACTGAAGCTTTCTTT.

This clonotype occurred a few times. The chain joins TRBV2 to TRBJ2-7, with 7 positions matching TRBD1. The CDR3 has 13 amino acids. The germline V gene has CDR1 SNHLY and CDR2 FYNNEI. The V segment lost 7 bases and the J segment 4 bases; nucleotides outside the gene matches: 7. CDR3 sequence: CASTSGGRYEQYF. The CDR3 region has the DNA TGTGCCAGCACCTCAGGGGGACGTTACGAGCAGTACTTC.